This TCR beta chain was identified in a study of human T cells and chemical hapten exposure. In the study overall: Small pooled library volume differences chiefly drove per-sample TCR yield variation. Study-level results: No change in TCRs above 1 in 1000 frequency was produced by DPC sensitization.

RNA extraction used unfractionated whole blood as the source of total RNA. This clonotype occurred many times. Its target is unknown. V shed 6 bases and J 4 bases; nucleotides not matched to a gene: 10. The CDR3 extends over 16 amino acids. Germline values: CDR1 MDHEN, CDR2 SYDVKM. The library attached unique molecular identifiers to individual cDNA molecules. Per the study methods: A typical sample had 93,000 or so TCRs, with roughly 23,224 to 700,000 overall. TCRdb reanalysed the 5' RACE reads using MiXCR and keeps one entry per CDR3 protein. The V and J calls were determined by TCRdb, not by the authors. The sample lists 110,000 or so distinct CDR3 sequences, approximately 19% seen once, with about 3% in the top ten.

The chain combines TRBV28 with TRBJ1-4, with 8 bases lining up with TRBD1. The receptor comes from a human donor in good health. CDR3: CASRRPGQGINEKLFF. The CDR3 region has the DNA TGTGCCAGCAGGCGGCCTGGACAGGGAATTAATGAAAAACTGTTTTTT. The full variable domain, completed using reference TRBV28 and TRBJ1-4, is DVKVTQSSRYLVKRTGEKVFLECVQDMDHENMFWYRQDPGLGLRLIYFSYDVKMKEKGDIPEGYSVSREKKERFSLILESASTNQTSMYLCASRRPGQGINEKLFFGSGTQLSVL.